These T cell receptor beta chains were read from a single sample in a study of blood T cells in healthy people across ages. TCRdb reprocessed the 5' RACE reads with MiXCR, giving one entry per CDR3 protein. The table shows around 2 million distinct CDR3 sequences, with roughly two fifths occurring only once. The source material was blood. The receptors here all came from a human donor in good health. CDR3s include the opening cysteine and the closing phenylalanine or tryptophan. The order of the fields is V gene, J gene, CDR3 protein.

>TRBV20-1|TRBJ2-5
CSAGDRTARTQETQYF
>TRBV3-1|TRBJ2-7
CASNQEDRDSEQYF
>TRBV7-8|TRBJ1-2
CASSFDRGRNYGYTF
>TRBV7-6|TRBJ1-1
CASSLDDSLNTEAFF
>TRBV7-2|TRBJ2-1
CASSFLGGSHNEQFF
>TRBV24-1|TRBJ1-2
CATGVEGFGYGYTF
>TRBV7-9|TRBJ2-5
CASSFDRFEGETQYF
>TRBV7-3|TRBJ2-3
CASSFIPRGLAGMSDTQYF
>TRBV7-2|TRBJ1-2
CASSPYRTVGGYTF
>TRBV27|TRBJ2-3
CASSLSDIQVGTDTQYF
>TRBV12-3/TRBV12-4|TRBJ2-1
CASSLGLAESWDEQFF
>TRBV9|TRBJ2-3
CASSVGAESSGTDTQYF
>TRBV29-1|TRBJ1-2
CSVTQGLLGYTF
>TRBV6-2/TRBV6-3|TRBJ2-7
CASNNRGKQYF
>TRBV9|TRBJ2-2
CASSDVSGELFF
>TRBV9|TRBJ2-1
CASSVAGVGNEQFF
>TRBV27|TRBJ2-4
CASSFLDRQSQYF
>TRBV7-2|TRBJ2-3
CASNLLGQSTDTQYF
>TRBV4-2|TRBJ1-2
CASSQESRDLYDGYTF
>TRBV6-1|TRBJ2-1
CASRGTGLYNEQFF
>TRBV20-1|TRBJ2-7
CSAKTNESYEQYF
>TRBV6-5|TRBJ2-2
CASSPRHLAGGELLF
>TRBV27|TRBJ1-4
CASSLSPAGGEKLFF
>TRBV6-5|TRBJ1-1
CASSYSDGRNTEAFF
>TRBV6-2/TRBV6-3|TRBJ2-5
CASSYKRQETQYF
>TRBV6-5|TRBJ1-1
CASSYPGTGNTEAFF
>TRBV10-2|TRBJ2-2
CASSSARRPTGELFF
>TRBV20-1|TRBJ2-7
CSDKVAGGPREQYF
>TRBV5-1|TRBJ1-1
CASSLDRRQGAFF
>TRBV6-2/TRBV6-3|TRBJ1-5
CASSYPLISNGRNSQPQHF
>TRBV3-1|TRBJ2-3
CASSQQITDTQYF
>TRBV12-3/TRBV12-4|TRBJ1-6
CASRRTGVSLSPLHF
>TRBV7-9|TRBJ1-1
CASSLVGMGNTEAFF
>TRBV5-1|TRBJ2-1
CASSDRAGDEQFF
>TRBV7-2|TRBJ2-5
CASRTGTSGGAMETQYF
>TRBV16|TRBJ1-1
CASSQRGLTAFF
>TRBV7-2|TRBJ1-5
CASSLEALGNQPQHF
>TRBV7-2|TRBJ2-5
CASSLTSSAQETQYF
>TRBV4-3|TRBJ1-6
CASSQEERLGNSPLHF
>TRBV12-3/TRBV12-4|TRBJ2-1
CASSSTWSSRGEQFF
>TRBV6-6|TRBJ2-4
CASSSPGTGGSLGYF
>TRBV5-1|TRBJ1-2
CASGPYGPNYGYTF
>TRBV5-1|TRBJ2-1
CASTQDERGGGEQFF
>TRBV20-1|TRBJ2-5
CSANRDGETQYF
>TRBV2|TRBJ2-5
CASKGREAETQYF
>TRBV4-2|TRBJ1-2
CASIGSVSQGYTF
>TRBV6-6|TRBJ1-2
CASSSRTGSSYGYTF